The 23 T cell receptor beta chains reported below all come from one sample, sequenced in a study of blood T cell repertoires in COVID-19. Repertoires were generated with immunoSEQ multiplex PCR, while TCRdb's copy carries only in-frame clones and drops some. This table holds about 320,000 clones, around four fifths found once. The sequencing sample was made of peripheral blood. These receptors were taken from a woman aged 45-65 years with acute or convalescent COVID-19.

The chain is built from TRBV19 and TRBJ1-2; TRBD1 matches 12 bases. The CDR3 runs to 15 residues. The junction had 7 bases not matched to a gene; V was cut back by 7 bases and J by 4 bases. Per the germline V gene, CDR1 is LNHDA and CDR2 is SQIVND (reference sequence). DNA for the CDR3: TGTGCCAGTACTGCCGGGACAGGGGGCATCTATGGCTACACCTTC. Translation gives CASTAGTGGIYGYTF.

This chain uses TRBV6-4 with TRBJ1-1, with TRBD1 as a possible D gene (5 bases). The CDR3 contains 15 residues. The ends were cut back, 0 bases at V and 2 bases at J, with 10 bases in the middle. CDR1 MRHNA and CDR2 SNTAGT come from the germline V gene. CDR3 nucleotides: TGTGCCAGCAGTGACTCTAGAGACAGAAACACTGAAGCTTTCTTT. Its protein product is CASSDSRDRNTEAFF.

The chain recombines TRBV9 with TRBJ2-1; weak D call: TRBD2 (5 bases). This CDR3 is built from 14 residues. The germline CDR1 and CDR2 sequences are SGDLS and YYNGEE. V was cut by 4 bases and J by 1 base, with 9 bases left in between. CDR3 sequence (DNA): TGTGCCAGCAGCTTTCGCGGGTCCTACAATGAGCAGTTCTTC. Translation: CASSFRGSYNEQFF.

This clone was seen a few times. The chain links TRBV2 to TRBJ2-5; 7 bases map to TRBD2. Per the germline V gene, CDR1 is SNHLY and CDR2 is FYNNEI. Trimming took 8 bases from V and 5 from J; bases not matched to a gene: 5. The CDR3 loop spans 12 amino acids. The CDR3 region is CASGGDAETQYF. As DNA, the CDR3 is TGTGCCAGCGGGGGGGACGCGGAGACCCAGTACTTC.

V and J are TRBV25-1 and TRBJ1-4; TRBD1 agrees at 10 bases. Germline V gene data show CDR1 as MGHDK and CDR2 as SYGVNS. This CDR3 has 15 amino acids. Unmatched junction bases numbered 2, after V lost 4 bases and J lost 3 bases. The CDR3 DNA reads TGTGCCAGCAGTGCGGGGACAGGGGCTAATGAAAAACTGTTTTTT. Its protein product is CASSAGTGANEKLFF. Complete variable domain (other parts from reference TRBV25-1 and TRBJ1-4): EADIYQTPRYLVIGTGKKITLECSQTMGHDKMYWYQQDPGMELHLIHYSYGVNSTEKGDLSSESTVSRIRTEHFPLTLESARPSHTSQYLCASSAGTGANEKLFFGSGTQLSVL.

The CDR3 sequence is CATSDPAVQGHTGELFF. The CDR3 DNA is TGTGCCACCAGTGACCCTGCGGTACAGGGCCACACCGGGGAGCTGTTTTTT. The V call is TRBV24-1, the J call TRBJ2-2, with D possibly matching TRBD1 (6 bases). The germline CDR1 and CDR2 sequences are KGHDR and SFDVKD. This CDR3 region has 17 residues. V shed 4 bases and J shed 3 bases, with 17 bases lying between them.

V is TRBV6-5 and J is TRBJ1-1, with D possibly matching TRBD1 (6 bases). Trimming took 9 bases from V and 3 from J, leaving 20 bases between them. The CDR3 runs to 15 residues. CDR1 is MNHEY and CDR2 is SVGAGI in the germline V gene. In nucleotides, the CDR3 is TGTGCCAGTAGACCGGGACACACACTCTACACTGAAGCTTTCTTT. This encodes CASRPGHTLYTEAFF.

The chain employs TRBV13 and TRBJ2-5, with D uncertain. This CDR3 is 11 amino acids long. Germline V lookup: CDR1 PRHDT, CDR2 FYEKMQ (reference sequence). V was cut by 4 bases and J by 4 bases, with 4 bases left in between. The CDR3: CASSSRETQYF. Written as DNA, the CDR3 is TGTGCCAGCAGCTCGAGAGAGACCCAGTACTTC.

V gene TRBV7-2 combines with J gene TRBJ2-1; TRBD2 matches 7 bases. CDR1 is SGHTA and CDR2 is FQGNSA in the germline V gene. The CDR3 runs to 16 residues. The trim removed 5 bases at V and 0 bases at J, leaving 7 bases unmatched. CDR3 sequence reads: CASSLWGGSSYNEQFF. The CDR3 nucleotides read TGTGCCAGCAGCCTATGGGGCGGGAGCTCCTACAATGAGCAGTTCTTC. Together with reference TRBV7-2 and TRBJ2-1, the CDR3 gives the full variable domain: GAGVSQSPSNKVTEKGKDVELRCDPISGHTALYWYRQSLGQGLEFLIYFQGNSAPDKSGLPSDRFSAERTGGSVSTLTIQRTQQEDSAVYLCASSLWGGSSYNEQFFGPGTRLTVL.

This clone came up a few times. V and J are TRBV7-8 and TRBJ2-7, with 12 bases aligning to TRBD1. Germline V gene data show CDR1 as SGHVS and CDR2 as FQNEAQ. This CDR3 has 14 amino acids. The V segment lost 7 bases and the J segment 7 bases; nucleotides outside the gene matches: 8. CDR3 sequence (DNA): TGTGCCAGCACCCGGGACAGGGGGCGAGAGGAGCAGTACGTC. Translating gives CASTRDRGREEQYV.

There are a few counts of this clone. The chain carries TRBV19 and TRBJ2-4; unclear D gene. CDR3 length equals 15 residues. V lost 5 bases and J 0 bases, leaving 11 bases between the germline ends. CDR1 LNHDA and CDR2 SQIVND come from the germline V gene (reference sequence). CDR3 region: CASSSPSIAKNIQYF. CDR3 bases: TGTGCCAGTAGTTCCCCCTCTATAGCCAAAAACATTCAGTACTTC.

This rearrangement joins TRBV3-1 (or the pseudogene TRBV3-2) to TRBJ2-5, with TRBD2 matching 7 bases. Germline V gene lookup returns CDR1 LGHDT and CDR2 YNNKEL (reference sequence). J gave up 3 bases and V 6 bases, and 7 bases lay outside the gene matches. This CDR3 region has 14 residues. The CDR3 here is CASSWEGREETQYF. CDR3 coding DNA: TGTGCCAGCAGTTGGGAGGGCAGGGAAGAGACCCAGTACTTC.

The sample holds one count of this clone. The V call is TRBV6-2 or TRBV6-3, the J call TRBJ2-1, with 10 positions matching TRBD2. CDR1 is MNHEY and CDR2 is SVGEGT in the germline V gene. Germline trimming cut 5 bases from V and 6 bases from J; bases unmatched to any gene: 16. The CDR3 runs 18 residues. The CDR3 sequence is CASSPTRLLAGSGNEQFF. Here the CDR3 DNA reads TGTGCCAGCAGTCCCACGCGTTTACTAGCGGGATCCGGCAATGAGCAGTTCTTC.

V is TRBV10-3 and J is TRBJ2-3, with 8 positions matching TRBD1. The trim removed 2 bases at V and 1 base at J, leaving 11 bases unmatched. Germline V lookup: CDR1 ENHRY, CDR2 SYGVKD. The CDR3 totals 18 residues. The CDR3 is CAISETVVARGRTDTQYF. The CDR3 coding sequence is TGTGCCATCAGTGAGACTGTGGTTGCCAGGGGGCGCACAGATACGCAGTATTTT.

In DNA, the CDR3 is TGCAGCGTGCGACCCCCTAGGATGAACGAGCAGTTCTTC. Amino acid sequence: CSVRPPRMNEQFF. The V call is TRBV29-1, the J call TRBJ2-1; D not certain. The CDR3 loop spans 13 amino acids. CDR1 and CDR2 (germline): SQVTM, ANQGSEA. V gave up 6 bases and J gave up 10 bases, with 19 bases separating them.

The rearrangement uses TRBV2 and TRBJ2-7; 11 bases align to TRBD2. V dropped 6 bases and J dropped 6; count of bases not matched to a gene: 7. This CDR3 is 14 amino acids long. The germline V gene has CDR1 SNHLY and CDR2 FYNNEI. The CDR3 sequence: CASRIAGGPFEQYV. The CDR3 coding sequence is TGTGCCAGCAGGATAGCGGGGGGGCCATTCGAGCAGTACGTC.

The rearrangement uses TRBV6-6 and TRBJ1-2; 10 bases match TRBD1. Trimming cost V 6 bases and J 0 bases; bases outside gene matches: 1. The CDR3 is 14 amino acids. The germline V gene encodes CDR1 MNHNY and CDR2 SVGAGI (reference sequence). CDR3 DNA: TGTGCCAGCAGGGGACAGGGGACTAACTATGGCTACACCTTC. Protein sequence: CASRGQGTNYGYTF.

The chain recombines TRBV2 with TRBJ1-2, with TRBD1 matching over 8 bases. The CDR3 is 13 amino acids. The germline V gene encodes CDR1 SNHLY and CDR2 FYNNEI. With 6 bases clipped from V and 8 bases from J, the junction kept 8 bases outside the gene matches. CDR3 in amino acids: CASSRQGNGGYTF. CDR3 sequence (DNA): TGTGCCAGCAGCCGACAGGGGAATGGCGGCTACACCTTC.

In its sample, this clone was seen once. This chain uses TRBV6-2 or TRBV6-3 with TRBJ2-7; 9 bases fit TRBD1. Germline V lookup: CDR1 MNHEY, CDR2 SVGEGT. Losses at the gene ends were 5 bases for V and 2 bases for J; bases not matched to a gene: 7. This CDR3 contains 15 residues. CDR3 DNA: TGTGCCAGCAGTAGTCACAGGGGGCCCACCTACGAGCAGTACTTC. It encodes CASSSHRGPTYEQYF.

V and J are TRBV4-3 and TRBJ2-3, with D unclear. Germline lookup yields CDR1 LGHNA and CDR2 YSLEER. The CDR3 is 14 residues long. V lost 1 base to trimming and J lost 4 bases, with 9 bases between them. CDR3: CASSQALGADTQYF. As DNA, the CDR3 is TGCGCCAGCAGCCAAGCGTTGGGCGCAGATACGCAGTATTTT.

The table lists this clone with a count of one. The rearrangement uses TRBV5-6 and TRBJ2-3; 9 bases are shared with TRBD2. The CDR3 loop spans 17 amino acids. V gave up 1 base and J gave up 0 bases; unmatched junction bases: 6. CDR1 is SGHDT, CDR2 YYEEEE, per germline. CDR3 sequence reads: CASSLSLAGPSTDTQYF. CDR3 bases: TGTGCCAGCAGCTTGAGTCTAGCGGGGCCAAGCACAGATACGCAGTATTTT.

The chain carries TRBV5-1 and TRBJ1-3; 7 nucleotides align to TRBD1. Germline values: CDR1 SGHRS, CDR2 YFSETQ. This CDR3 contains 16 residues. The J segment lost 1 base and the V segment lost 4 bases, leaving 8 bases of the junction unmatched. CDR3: CASSPSDRASGNTIYF. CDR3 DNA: TGCGCCAGCAGCCCTTCAGACAGGGCTTCTGGAAACACCATATATTTT. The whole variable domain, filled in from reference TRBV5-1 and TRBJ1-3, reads KAGVTQTPRYLIKTRGQQVTLSCSPISGHRSVSWYQQTPGQGLQFLFEYFSETQRNKGNFPGRFSGRQFSNSRSEMNVSTLELGDSALYLCASSPSDRASGNTIYFGEGSWLTVV.

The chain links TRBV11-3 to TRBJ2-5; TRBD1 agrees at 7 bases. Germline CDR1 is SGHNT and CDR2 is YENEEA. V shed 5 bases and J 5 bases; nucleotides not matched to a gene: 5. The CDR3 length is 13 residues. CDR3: CASSQEGAETQYF. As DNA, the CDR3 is TGTGCCAGCAGCCAAGAGGGGGCTGAGACCCAGTACTTC.